A single sample gave rise to the 2 T cell receptor beta chains below, sequenced in a study of CD8+CD57+ T cells in acquired aplastic anemia. Genomic DNA, the template, was used for profiling of the TCR beta VDJ and CDR3. From the reads, TCRdb called clonotypes with MiXCR, one entry per CDR3 protein. The table records approximately 380,000 distinct CDR3 sequences, about two thirds of them present only once. Sample: sorted CD4+, CD8+, or CD8+CD57+ T cells (not recorded which) from PBMCs. The receptors stem from a human donor in good health, serving as a control.

As regards this clonotype: One end of the junction does not line up with germline, which may come from a read error. The rearrangement joins TRBV9 to TRBJ2-3; a possible D gene is TRBD2 (6 bases). The CDR3 spans 15 residues. Germline CDR1 SGDLS, CDR2 YYNGEE. CDR3: CATSVSGRGTDTQYF. The CDR3 nucleotides read TGTGCCACCAGCGTGTCAGGGCGGGGAACAGATACGCAGTATTTT.

This clonotype was detected many times. This chain connects TRBV18 to TRBJ1-2; the D gene is possibly TRBD1 (6 bases). The ends were cut back, 2 bases at V and 0 bases at J, with 7 bases in the middle. This CDR3 region has 14 residues. Germline values: CDR1 KGHSH, CDR2 LQKENI. CDR3 in amino acids: CASSPDRTNYGYTF. The CDR3, as DNA: TGTGCCAGCTCACCAGACAGGACTAACTATGGCTACACCTTC.